This TCR beta chain was found in a study of OX40 agonist ivuxolimab in advanced cancers. About the research overall: Earlier anti-PD-1, anti-PD-L1 or anti-CTLA-4 therapy was permitted; over 35% had received some.

The method was immunoSEQ multiplex PCR; TCRdb's version includes in-frame clones alone and lacks a portion of them. The sample includes about 89,000 clones, nearly 90% seen only once; the top ten take around 0.29%. Findings and caveats of the study: Dosing at 0.1 to 3.0 mg/kg was accompanied by clonal expansion of CD4+ and CD8+ blood T cells by week 6. Also showing low normalized T-cell clonal expansion were some of the nonresponders.

With respect to this clone: Antigen: not known.

The sequences come from CD4+ or CD8+ T cells sorted from blood, collected in a trial of the OX40 agonist ivuxolimab. The sequence was obtained from an adult with an advanced solid tumor such as melanoma, head and neck, liver or kidney cancer.

In DNA, the CDR3 is TGTGCCAGTACCTCCCTCGGGACTAGCGGGGGGGATTACAATGAGCAGTTCTTC. As protein: CASTSLGTSGGDYNEQFF. The rearrangement uses TRBV19 and TRBJ2-1; 16 bases map to TRBD2. The CDR3 runs to 18 residues. CDR1 and CDR2 from the germline V gene are LNHDA and SQIVND (reference sequence). V gave up 7 bases and J gave up 4 bases; unmatched junction bases: 10.